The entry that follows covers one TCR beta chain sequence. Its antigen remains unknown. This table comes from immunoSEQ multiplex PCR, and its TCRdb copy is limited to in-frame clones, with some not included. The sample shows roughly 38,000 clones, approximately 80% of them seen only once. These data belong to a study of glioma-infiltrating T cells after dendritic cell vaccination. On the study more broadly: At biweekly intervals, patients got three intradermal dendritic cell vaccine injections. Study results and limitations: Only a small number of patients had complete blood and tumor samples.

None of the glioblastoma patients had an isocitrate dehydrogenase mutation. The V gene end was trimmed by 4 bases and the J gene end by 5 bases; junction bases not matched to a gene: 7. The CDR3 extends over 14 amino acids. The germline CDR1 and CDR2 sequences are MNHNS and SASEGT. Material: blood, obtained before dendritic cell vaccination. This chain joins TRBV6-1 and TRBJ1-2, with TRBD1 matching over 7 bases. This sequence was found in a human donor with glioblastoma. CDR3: CASSATRDRYGYTF. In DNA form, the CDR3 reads TGTGCCAGCAGTGCCACCCGGGACAGATATGGCTACACCTTC.